The clone carrying this TCR beta chain has only one observation. No antigen is known for it. V trimming: 6 bases; J trimming: 2 bases; junction bases outside the gene matches: 8. Germline values: CDR1 KGHSH, CDR2 LQKENI. The CDR3 has 15 amino acids. The sample comes from a study of CD8 T cells in Susac syndrome. Sequencing of TCR beta, carried out with a high-throughput approach, was applied to CD8+ and CD4+ T cells from the blood. RNA was extracted with the RNeasy kit, and a quantity of roughly 0.5 to 1 ug was reverse transcribed using random hexamers. TCRdb fed the immunoSEQ multiplex PCR reads into MiXCR, producing one record per CDR3 protein. The sample yields about 100,000 distinct CDR3 sequences, nearly 97% seen once. Points from the study as a whole: In Susac syndrome, CD8+ expansion was highest in TEMRA and active disease. Susac-specific public clones found in total CD8+ repertoires numbered approximately 15, and those in CD8+ TEMRA repertoires numbered several.

This receptor was taken from a human donor with Susac syndrome. Material for sequencing was CD8+ T cells from PBMCs. The chain links TRBV18 to TRBJ2-5; TRBD2 matches at 8 bases. The CDR3 spells CASSDGTRRQETQYF. CDR3 bases: TGTGCCAGCTCGGACGGGACTAGACGGCAAGAGACCCAGTACTTC.